Presented here are 21 T cell receptor beta chains from one specimen sequenced in a study of T cell responses to AZD1222 COVID-19 vaccine. Sequenced by immunoSEQ multiplex PCR; TCRdb stores in-frame clones only, minus some. The clone table shows over 140,000 clones, with the ten largest holding 2.2%. The sample taken for sequencing was peripheral blood. These receptors originate from an adult in good health.

The chain combines TRBV5-1 with TRBJ2-3; unclear D gene. From germline, CDR1 is SGHRS and CDR2 YFSETQ. This CDR3 is built from 12 residues. V was cut by 1 base and J by 2 bases, with 2 bases left in between. The CDR3 DNA sequence: TGCGCCAGCAGCTTGAACACAGATACGCAGTATTTT. Translating gives CASSLNTDTQYF.

This chain links TRBV4-1 with TRBJ2-1, with 9 positions matching TRBD2. Germline trimming cut 6 bases from V and 3 bases from J; bases unmatched to any gene: 9. The CDR3 sequence is 16 residues long. Germline CDR1 reads MGHRA; CDR2 reads YSYEKL. CDR3 sequence (DNA): TGCGCCAGCAGAGCCGTAGGCGGGGGGGACTACAATGAGCAGTTCTTC. Its translation is CASRAVGGGDYNEQFF.

The chain has TRBV19 and TRBJ1-3; 7 bases line up with TRBD1. V lost 4 bases and J lost 4; bases outside the gene matches: 10. This CDR3 has 16 amino acids. Germline-derived CDR1 and CDR2 are LNHDA and SQIVND (reference sequence). CDR3 nucleotides: TGTGCCAGTAGTACCGCGACAGGGTCTGGCGGAAACACCATATATTTT. Its protein is CASSTATGSGGNTIYF.

V usage is TRBV5-1 and J usage is TRBJ1-1, with D tentatively TRBD1 (6 bases). Trimming left V 1 base short and J 2 bases short, with 9 bases between. The CDR3 is made up of 14 amino acids. Germline assignment: CDR1 SGHRS and CDR2 YFSETQ. As DNA, the CDR3 is TGCGCCAGCAGCTTGCACAGGGCAAACACTGAAGCTTTCTTT. It codes for CASSLHRANTEAFF.

The chain carries TRBV4-3 and TRBJ2-1, with a weak D call TRBD2 (6 bases). The ends were cut back, 0 bases at V and 4 bases at J, with 13 bases in the middle. The length of the CDR3 is 16 residues. The germline V gene encodes CDR1 LGHNA and CDR2 YSLEER. The CDR3 loop is CASSQEEEGRYNEQFF. As DNA, the CDR3 is TGCGCCAGCAGCCAAGAGGAGGAGGGGAGGTACAATGAGCAGTTCTTC.

The chain joins TRBV5-1 to TRBJ1-1; perhaps TRBD1 as D (5 bases). The CDR3 length is 14 residues. In germline, CDR1 is SGHRS, CDR2 YFSETQ. Deletions cut 0 bases from V and 1 base from J, with 7 bases between. The CDR3, as DNA: TGCGCCAGCAGCTTGGGACAGACGAACACTGAAGCTTTCTTT. This sequence encodes CASSLGQTNTEAFF. The full variable domain, in which reference TRBV5-1 and TRBJ1-1 provide the parts outside the CDR3, is KAGVTQTPRYLIKTRGQQVTLSCSPISGHRSVSWYQQTPGQGLQFLFEYFSETQRNKGNFPGRFSGRQFSNSRSEMNVSTLELGDSALYLCASSLGQTNTEAFFGQGTRLTVV.

J is TRBJ2-5 and V is TRBV25-1; 11 nucleotides agree with TRBD2. V dropped 4 bases and J dropped 7; count of bases not matched to a gene: 11. This CDR3 comprises 16 residues. Per the germline V gene, CDR1 is MGHDK and CDR2 is SYGVNS. The CDR3 DNA reads as TGTGCCAGCAGTGCGACTAGCGGGGACCCTCCAGGGACCCAGTACTTC. Its translation: CASSATSGDPPGTQYF.

The chain recombines TRBV3-1 (or the pseudogene TRBV3-2) with TRBJ2-7; possibly TRBD1 for D (6 bases). CDR1 and CDR2 from the germline V gene are LGHDT and YNNKEL (reference sequence). CDR3 length equals 13 residues. V dropped 5 bases and J dropped 4 bases, with 12 bases sitting between them. DNA of the CDR3: TGTGCCAGCAGCTTCGACAGGCAGTACGAGCAGTACTTC. Translated, it gives CASSFDRQYEQYF.

This chain connects TRBV5-8 to TRBJ1-1; maybe TRBD1 (5 bases). V was shortened by 0 bases and J by 3 bases, with 9 bases between the two germline ends. Germline V gene sequence: CDR1 SGHTS, CDR2 YDEGEE. This CDR3 is built from 14 residues. The CDR3 DNA follows: TGTGCCAGCAGCTTGGCCGGGGGTGACACTGAAGCTTTCTTT. It translates to CASSLAGGDTEAFF.

V usage is TRBV4-1 and J usage is TRBJ1-1, with a weak D call TRBD1 (6 bases). V lost 2 bases and J 5 bases, leaving 12 bases between the germline ends. Looked up from germline, CDR1 is MGHRA and CDR2 is YSYEKL. This CDR3 spans 14 amino acids. The CDR3 sequence: CASSQTGPGTEAFF. Here the CDR3 DNA reads TGCGCCAGCAGCCAAACAGGGCCTGGGACTGAAGCTTTCTTT.

The chain recombines TRBV19 with TRBJ1-2; 8 nucleotides agree with TRBD1. The ends lost 10 bases at V and 4 bases at J; junction bases unmatched: 14. The CDR3 covers 15 residues. Germline lookup yields CDR1 LNHDA and CDR2 SQIVND (reference sequence). CDR3 sequence: CATRQGSHLSYGYTF. The CDR3 bases are TGTGCCACCCGACAGGGGTCACATCTCTCCTATGGCTACACCTTC.

The J gene is TRBJ2-7, the V gene TRBV7-8; D unresolved. Trimming took 0 bases from V and 1 from J, leaving 7 bases between them. CDR3 length: 14 residues. Germline V CDR1 and CDR2: SGHVS, FQNEAQ. The CDR3 sequence is CASSLAQASYEQYF. The DNA of the CDR3 is TGTGCCAGCAGCTTAGCCCAGGCGTCCTACGAGCAGTACTTC.

This sequence joins TRBV18 and TRBJ1-1, with D possibly TRBD1 on 6 matching bases. V shed 4 bases and J shed 6 bases, with 21 bases lying between them. CDR3 size: 16 residues. Germline CDR1 reads KGHSH; CDR2 reads LQKENI. CDR3 DNA sequence: TGTGCCAGCTCACTTACAAGTGGTCAGGGGCGCTCTGAAGCTTTCTTT. This encodes CASSLTSGQGRSEAFF. Filled out from reference TRBV18 and TRBJ1-1, the complete variable domain reads NAGVMQNPRHLVRRRGQEARLRCSPMKGHSHVYWYRQLPEEGLKFMVYLQKENIIDESGMPKERFSAEFPKEGPSILRIQQVVRGDSAAYFCASSLTSGQGRSEAFFGQGTRLTVV.

The genes are TRBV18 and TRBJ2-5; 9 bases align to TRBD2. Trimming cost V 1 base and J 9 bases; bases outside gene matches: 6. Germline V gene sequence: CDR1 KGHSH, CDR2 LQKENI. This CDR3 has 14 amino acids. The CDR3 reads CASSPQRGDKAQYF. The CDR3 DNA is TGTGCCAGCTCACCACAGCGGGGGGACAAGGCCCAGTACTTC.

The DNA for the CDR3 is TGTGCCAGCAGCTTGGGACCAACGGAAGAGACCCAGTACTTC. Translation: CASSLGPTEETQYF. V and J are TRBV5-4 and TRBJ2-5; D ambiguous. Per germline, CDR1 SGHNT and CDR2 YYREEE (reference sequence). This CDR3 is built from 14 residues. Trimming took 0 bases from V and 3 from J, leaving 9 bases between them.

The J gene is TRBJ1-2, the V gene TRBV6-5, with a weak D call TRBD1 (6 bases). The CDR3 runs 14 residues. The V and J ends lost 11 bases and 5 bases respectively, with 21 bases between them. CDR1 and CDR2 (germline): MNHEY, SVGAGI. The DNA for the CDR3 is TGTGCCCGGGGGGGGCGCCCTCCCGCATATGGCTACACCTTC. Its protein product is CARGGRPPAYGYTF.

CDR3 sequence reads: CASSEYGTGDPEQYF. The DNA for the CDR3 is TGTGCCAGCAGTGAATACGGGACAGGGGACCCTGAGCAGTACTTC. The V call is TRBV2, the J call TRBJ2-7, with 10 nucleotides matching TRBD1. The CDR3 is 15 amino acids. Germline CDR1 SNHLY, CDR2 FYNNEI. Losses at the gene ends were 2 bases for V and 7 bases for J; bases not matched to a gene: 8.

J is TRBJ1-1 and V is TRBV14; 8 bases line up with TRBD1. Germline values: CDR1 SGHDN, CDR2 FVKESK. The CDR3 length is 13 residues. Trimming took 4 bases from V and 4 from J; bases not matched to a gene: 2. The CDR3 loop reads CASSRQGSTEAFF. Written as DNA, the CDR3 is TGTGCCAGCAGCCGACAGGGGAGCACTGAAGCTTTCTTT. Filled out from reference TRBV14 and TRBJ1-1, the complete variable domain reads EAGVTQFPSHSVIEKGQTVTLRCDPISGHDNLYWYRRVMGKEIKFLLHFVKESKQDESGMPNNRFLAERTGGTYSTLKVQPAELEDSGVYFCASSRQGSTEAFFGQGTRLTVV.

The gene calls are TRBV6-2 or TRBV6-3 and TRBJ1-2; D is ambiguous. Germline CDR1 is MNHEY and CDR2 is SVGEGT. V was pared by 6 bases and J by 14 bases, with 22 bases between. The CDR3 length is 13 residues. Here the CDR3 reads CASSHGLSYLETF. As DNA, the CDR3 is TGTGCCAGCAGCCACGGGCTTTCGTACCTAGAAACCTTC.

The chain uses TRBV6-5 and TRBJ1-3; tentative D call: TRBD1 (6 bases). The germline CDR1 and CDR2 sequences are MNHEY and SVGAGI. The CDR3 length is 15 residues. V lost 4 bases, J lost 0 bases, and 10 bases lay in between. CDR3 DNA: TGTGCCAGCAGTTCCTTGGACAGCTCTGGAAACACCATATATTTT. It translates to CASSSLDSSGNTIYF.

The chain is built from TRBV6-5 and TRBJ1-5, with 8 bases matching TRBD1. From germline, CDR1 is MNHEY and CDR2 SVGAGI. The CDR3 covers 15 residues. With 6 bases clipped from V and 1 base from J, the junction kept 5 bases outside the gene matches. CDR3 sequence reads: CASRTDRGSNQPQHF. As DNA, the CDR3 is TGTGCCAGCAGAACTGACAGGGGAAGCAATCAGCCCCAGCATTTT.